Here is one T cell receptor beta chain with its context. Its antigen is currently unknown. Trimming took 8 bases from V and 3 from J; bases not matched to a gene: 12. The CDR3 is made up of 15 amino acids. The germline CDR1 and CDR2 sequences are GTSNPN and SVGIG (reference sequence). The sample is drawn from a study of cytotoxic CD8 clonotypes in ibrutinib-treated CLL. Turning to the study itself: Response samples were taken after a median about eleven months of treatment, range 6 to 36. Study-wide findings and caveats: Against age-matched healthy donors, baseline clonality ran higher and tracked circulating CD8+ T-cell counts. Public clonotypes, rarely seen, contracted or held steady on treatment.

Sequenced by immunoSEQ multiplex PCR; TCRdb stores in-frame clones only, minus some. Among about 68,000 clones listed, around 84% were seen once. PBMCs that had been cryopreserved were the source of about 2 micrograms of genomic DNA for TCR beta libraries. The receptor comes from a human donor with chronic lymphocytic leukemia. The specimen was PBMCs, collected at disease progression, from a patient treated with ibrutinib. This chain joins TRBV30 and TRBJ2-3; 9 nucleotides line up with TRBD2. CDR3: CARSEGSGRTDTQYF. CDR3 in DNA: TGTGCCCGAAGTGAGGGTAGCGGGAGAACAGATACGCAGTATTTT.